The entry below describes one TCR beta chain. Its specificity is unknown. Primers: 60 Vbeta forward and 13 Jbeta reverse. TCRdb's table, derived via immunoSEQ multiplex PCR, lists solely in-frame clones and lacks some. This table has 150,000 to 200,000 clones, 80% appearing once. This record comes from a study of cytomegalovirus exposure and HLA in healthy donors. Findings of the study overall: The productive fraction for most TCR beta V segments was about 87% or about 30% in an earlier analysis. TCR beta V- and J-gene trimming was later associated with a missense DCLRE1C variant.

CDR1 and CDR2 (germline): SQVTM, ANQGSEA. The CDR3 runs to 15 residues. The V end lost 1 base, the J end lost 0 bases, and 11 bases lay between the germline ends. The clonotype comes from a woman between 40 and 55 years old in good health and CMV-seronegative. Sequenced material: PBMCs. The chain links TRBV29-1 to TRBJ2-3, with D uncertain. The CDR3 DNA follows: TGCAGCGTTGAAGTGGTAGCAGCAAGCACAGATACGCAGTATTTT. It codes for CSVEVVAASTDTQYF.